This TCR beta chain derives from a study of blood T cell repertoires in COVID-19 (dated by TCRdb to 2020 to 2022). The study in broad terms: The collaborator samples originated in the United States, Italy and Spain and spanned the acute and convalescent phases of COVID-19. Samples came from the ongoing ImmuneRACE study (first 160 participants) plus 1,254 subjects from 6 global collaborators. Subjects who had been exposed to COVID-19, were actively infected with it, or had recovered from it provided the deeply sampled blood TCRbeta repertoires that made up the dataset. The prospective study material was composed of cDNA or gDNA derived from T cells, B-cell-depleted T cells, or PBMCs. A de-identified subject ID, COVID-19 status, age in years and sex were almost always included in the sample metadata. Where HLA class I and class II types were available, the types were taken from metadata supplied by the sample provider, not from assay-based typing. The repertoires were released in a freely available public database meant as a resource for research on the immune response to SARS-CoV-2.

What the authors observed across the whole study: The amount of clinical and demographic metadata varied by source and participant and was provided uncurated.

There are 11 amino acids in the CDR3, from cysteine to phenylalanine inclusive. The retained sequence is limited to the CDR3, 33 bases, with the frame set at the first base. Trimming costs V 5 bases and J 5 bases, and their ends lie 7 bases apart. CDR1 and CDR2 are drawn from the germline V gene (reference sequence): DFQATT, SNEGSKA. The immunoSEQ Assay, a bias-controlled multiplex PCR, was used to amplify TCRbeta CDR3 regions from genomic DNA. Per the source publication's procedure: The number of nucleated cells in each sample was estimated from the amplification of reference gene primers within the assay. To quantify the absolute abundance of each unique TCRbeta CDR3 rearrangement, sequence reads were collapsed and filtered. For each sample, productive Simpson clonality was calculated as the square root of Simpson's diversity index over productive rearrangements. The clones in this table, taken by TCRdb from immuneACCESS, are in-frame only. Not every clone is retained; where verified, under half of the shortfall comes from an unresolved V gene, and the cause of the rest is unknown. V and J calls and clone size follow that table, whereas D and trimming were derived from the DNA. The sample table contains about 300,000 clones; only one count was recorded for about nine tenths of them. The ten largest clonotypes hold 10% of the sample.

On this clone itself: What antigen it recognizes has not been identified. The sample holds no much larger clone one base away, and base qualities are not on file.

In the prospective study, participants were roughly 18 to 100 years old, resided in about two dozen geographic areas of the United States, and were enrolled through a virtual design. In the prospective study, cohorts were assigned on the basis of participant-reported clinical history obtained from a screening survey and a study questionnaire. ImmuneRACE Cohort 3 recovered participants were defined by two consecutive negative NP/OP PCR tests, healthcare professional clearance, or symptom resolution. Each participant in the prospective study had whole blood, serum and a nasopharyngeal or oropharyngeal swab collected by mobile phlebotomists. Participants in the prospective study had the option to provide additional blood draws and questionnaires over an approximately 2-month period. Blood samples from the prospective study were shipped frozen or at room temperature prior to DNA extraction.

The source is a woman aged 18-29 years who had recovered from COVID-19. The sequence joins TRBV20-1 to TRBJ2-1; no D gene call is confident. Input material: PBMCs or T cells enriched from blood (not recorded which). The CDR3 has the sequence CSAPTNNEQFF. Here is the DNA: TGCAGTGCTCCTACTAACAATGAGCAGTTCTTC.